The T cell receptor beta chain described here comes from a study of OX40 agonist ivuxolimab in advanced cancers. This CDR3 is built from 13 residues. Trimming at V came to 3 bases and at J to 8 bases, leaving 6 bases not matched to a gene. CDR1 is SGDLS, CDR2 YYNGEE, per germline. Sequencing was performed with immunoSEQ multiplex PCR; in TCRdb, only in-frame clones are kept and a portion is missing. The sample lists tens of thousands of clones; about 90% were seen once. The sample was CD4+ or CD8+ T cells sorted from blood, taken in a trial of the OX40 agonist ivuxolimab. This sequence was found in an adult with an advanced solid tumor such as melanoma, head and neck, liver or kidney cancer. This chain uses TRBV9 with TRBJ1-2; TRBD1 aligns across 8 bases. This chain's CDR3 is CASSAQGAYGYTF. DNA for the CDR3: TGTGCCAGCAGCGCTCAGGGGGCATACGGCTACACCTTC. Based on the CDR3 plus reference TRBV9 and TRBJ1-2, the full variable domain is DSGVTQTPKHLITATGQRVTLRCSPRSGDLSVYWYQQSLDQGLQFLIQYYNGEERAKGNILERFSAQQFPDLHSELNLSSLELGDSALYFCASSAQGAYGYTFGSGTRLTVV.